This TCR beta chain was obtained from a study of control samples from healthy donors and cancer patients (dated by TCRdb to 2018 to 2021). Notes on this clone: Its antigen is still unknown. The sample holds no much larger clone one base away, and base qualities are not on file.

From a lookup of the germline V gene, CDR1 and CDR2 are LGHNA and YSLEER. The V and J ends are trimmed by 2 bases and 3 bases, leaving 16 bases between them. From the cysteine through the phenylalanine, the CDR3 covers 16 amino acids. Kept here is only the CDR3 DNA, which spans 48 bases and is read in frame from base 1. The method was the immunoSEQ multiplex PCR assay. The table was pulled from immuneACCESS by TCRdb, which kept in-frame rearrangements only. Such tables lose some clones; where checked, under half of the loss comes from unresolved V genes, and the rest has no known cause. The sample yields under 100,000 clones; around nine tenths were counted once. In total, the top ten clones hold less than 10% of the sample.

The receptor was derived from a woman in her forties or fifties with colorectal cancer. The sequenced material came from PBMCs. The chain is assembled from TRBV4-3 and TRBJ1-2; TRBD1 is perhaps the D gene, given 6 matching bases. The CDR3: CASSQNLDKGDYGYTF. The nucleotide sequence is TGCGCCAGCAGCCAAAACCTTGACAAGGGGGACTATGGCTACACCTTC.